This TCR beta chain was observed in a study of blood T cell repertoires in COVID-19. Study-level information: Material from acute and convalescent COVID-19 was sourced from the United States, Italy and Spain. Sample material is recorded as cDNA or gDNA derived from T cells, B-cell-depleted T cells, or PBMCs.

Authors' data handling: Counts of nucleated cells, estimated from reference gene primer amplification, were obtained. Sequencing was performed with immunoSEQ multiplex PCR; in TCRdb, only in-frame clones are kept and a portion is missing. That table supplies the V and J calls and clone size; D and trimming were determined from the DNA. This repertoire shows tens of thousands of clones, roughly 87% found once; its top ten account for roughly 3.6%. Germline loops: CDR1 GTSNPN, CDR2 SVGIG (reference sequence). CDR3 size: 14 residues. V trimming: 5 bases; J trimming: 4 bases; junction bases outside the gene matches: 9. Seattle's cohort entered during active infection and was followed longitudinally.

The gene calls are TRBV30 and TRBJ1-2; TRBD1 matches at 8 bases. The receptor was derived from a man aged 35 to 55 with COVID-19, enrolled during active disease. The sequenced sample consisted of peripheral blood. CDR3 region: CAWGTGEGVYGYTF. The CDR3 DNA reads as TGTGCCTGGGGGACAGGCGAAGGGGTCTATGGCTACACCTTC.